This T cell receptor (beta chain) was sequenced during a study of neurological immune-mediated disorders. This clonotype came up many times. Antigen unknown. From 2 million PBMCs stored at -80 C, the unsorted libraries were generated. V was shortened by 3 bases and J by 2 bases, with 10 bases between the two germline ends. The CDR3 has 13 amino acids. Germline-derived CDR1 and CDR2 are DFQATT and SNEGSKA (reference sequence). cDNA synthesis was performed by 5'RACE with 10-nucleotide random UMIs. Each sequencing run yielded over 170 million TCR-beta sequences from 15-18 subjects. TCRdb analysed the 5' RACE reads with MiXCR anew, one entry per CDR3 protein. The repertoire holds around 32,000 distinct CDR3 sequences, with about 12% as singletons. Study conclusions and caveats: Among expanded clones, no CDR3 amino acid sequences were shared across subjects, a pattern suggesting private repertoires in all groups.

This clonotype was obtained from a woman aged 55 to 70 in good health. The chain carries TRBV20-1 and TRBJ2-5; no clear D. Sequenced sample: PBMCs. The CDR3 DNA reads TGCAGTGCTAGCAGAACGGCTCAAGAGACCCAGTACTTC. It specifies CSASRTAQETQYF.